What follows describes a single T cell receptor (beta chain). These data are taken from a study of blood T cell repertoires in COVID-19. About the research overall: The United States, Italy and Spain supplied acute and convalescent COVID-19 samples. The cDNA or gDNA used as material had been derived from T cells, B-cell-depleted T cells, or PBMCs.

Trimming removed 0 bases from V and 11 bases from J, with 19 bases in between. Germline V gene lookup returns CDR1 GTSNPN and CDR2 SVGIG (reference sequence). The CDR3 is 14 residues long. Original processing methods: Amplification of reference gene primers provided the estimated nucleated cell counts. The data were produced by immunoSEQ multiplex PCR, yet TCRdb's version contains in-frame clones alone and is incomplete. V and J calls plus clone size are reproduced from that table; the DNA served to infer D and trimming. The table shows tens of thousands of clones, with approximately 83% occurring only once.

V gene TRBV30 combines with J gene TRBJ1-2; the D gene is possibly TRBD1 (6 bases). The material sequenced was peripheral blood. This TCR derives from a man between 65 and 85 years old with acute or convalescent COVID-19. CDR3 protein: CAWSVGAQTGLYTF. The CDR3 coding sequence is TGTGCCTGGAGTGTAGGGGCCCAGACAGGACTTTACACCTTC.